These 22 T cell receptor beta chains share one sample of origin, sequenced in a study of blood T cells in healthy people across ages. The second PCR ran about 7 to 12 cycles with a sample-barcoded 5' primer and J-beta primers. TCRdb passed the 5' RACE reads through MiXCR, listing each CDR3 protein once. Among 650,000 to 1,000,000 distinct CDR3 sequences, under 40% were seen once, and the ten largest hold 10% to 15%. The sample consisted of blood. The receptors come from a young man in good health.

The V and J genes are TRBV4-1 and TRBJ1-2; D not certain. Germline-derived CDR1 and CDR2 are MGHRA and YSYEKL. The length of the CDR3 is 14 residues. Trimming pared 1 base from V and 1 base from J, leaving 7 bases between. The CDR3 loop is CASSQGGNNYGYTF. As DNA, the CDR3 is TGCGCCAGCAGCCAAGGCGGGAATAACTATGGCTACACCTTC.

CDR3 sequence reads: CASSLRQKLFF. CDR3 nucleotide sequence: TGTGCCAGCAGTTTAAGGCAAAAACTGTTTTTT. The chain joins TRBV12-3 or TRBV12-4 to TRBJ1-4; D remains ambiguous. The CDR3 runs 11 residues. V shed 2 bases and J shed 9 bases, with 4 bases lying between them.

This chain links TRBV3-1 with TRBJ2-7; TRBD2 matches 9 bases. Germline CDR1 reads LGHDT; CDR2 reads YNNKEL (reference sequence). The CDR3 spans 16 residues. The ends lost 1 base at V and 7 bases at J; junction bases unmatched: 11. This CDR3 is CASSQAPKRGDNEQYF. The DNA of the CDR3 is TGTGCCAGCAGCCAAGCTCCGAAGCGGGGGGACAATGAGCAGTACTTC.

This clonotype was picked up a small number of times. The genes are TRBV10-3 and TRBJ2-1, with TRBD2 matching over 8 bases. Germline CDR1 ENHRY, CDR2 SYGVKD. V lost 6 bases to trimming and J lost 5 bases; unmatched junction nucleotides: 12. The CDR3 length is 16 residues. Written as DNA, the CDR3 is TGTGCCATCAGCGGCACGGGTCGGGGGGGAAACAATGAGCAGTTCTTC. Amino acids: CAISGTGRGGNNEQFF.

This clonotype has at least ten counts. V usage is TRBV18 and J usage is TRBJ2-3, with D unresolved. Trimming pared 3 bases from V and 2 bases from J, leaving 9 bases between. The CDR3 has 14 residues. The germline V gene has CDR1 KGHSH and CDR2 LQKENI. For the CDR3, the DNA is TGTGCCAGCTCACCTAACACCGACACAGATACGCAGTATTTT. Its protein product is CASSPNTDTDTQYF.

The rearrangement links TRBV6-6 to TRBJ2-1; possible D gene TRBD1, 6 bases. This CDR3 spans 15 amino acids. V was trimmed by 4 bases and J by 2 bases, leaving 12 bases between them. Germline V gene sequence: CDR1 MNHNY, CDR2 SVGAGI (reference sequence). The CDR3 is CASSSPGQTYNEQFF. DNA for the CDR3: TGTGCCAGCAGTTCACCGGGACAAACCTACAATGAGCAGTTCTTC.

This clonotype was counted many times. The rearrangement links TRBV6-5 to TRBJ2-3; no reliable D call. V gave up 6 bases and J gave up 4 bases, with 11 bases separating them. This CDR3 is built from 13 residues. Germline values: CDR1 MNHEY, CDR2 SVGAGI. CDR3 DNA sequence: TGTGCCAGCAGAGTTACTTATCCAGATACGCAGTATTTT. This gives the protein CASRVTYPDTQYF.

This clonotype was observed a few times. The V gene is TRBV6-5, the J gene TRBJ2-1, with 9 bases identical to TRBD1. CDR1 is MNHEY, CDR2 SVGAGI, per germline. The CDR3 is 17 amino acids. V shed 4 bases and J 4 bases; nucleotides not matched to a gene: 11. The CDR3 DNA reads TGTGCCAGCAGTTCACTCGGCGGACAGGGGATATACAATGAGCAGTTCTTC. It encodes CASSSLGGQGIYNEQFF.

V and J are TRBV13 and TRBJ1-1, with TRBD1 identical over 10 bases. This CDR3 is 16 amino acids long. Germline V CDR1 and CDR2: PRHDT, FYEKMQ (reference sequence). The V and J ends lost 5 bases and 5 bases, in that order; junction bases with no gene match: 11. The CDR3: CASSRIDRGRSTEAFF. CDR3 in DNA: TGTGCCAGCAGCCGTATCGACAGGGGGCGGAGTACTGAAGCTTTCTTT.

The rearrangement joins TRBV5-1 to TRBJ2-2; D remains unclear. This CDR3 is built from 14 residues. Germline V gene sequence: CDR1 SGHRS, CDR2 YFSETQ. V was clipped by 0 bases and J by 6 bases, with 9 bases between them. This CDR3 reads CASSLDMGSGELFF. The CDR3 coding sequence is TGCGCCAGCAGCTTGGATATGGGCTCCGGGGAGCTGTTTTTT.

This clonotype was recorded at least ten times. CDR3 sequence: CASTEGSTDTQYF. The CDR3 nucleotides are TGTGCCAGCACCGAGGGGAGCACAGATACGCAGTATTTT. The V gene is TRBV12-3 or TRBV12-4, the J gene TRBJ2-3; the D gene could be TRBD1 or TRBD2 (5 bases each). The CDR3 contains 13 residues. Trimming left V 7 bases short and J 0 bases short, with 8 bases between.

The chain employs TRBV30 and TRBJ2-7; 8 bases align to TRBD2. The CDR3 sequence is 16 residues long. V lost 2 bases and J lost 3; bases outside the gene matches: 12. In germline, CDR1 is GTSNPN, CDR2 SVGIG (reference sequence). CDR3 sequence (DNA): TGTGCCTGGAGTCATCGAACGGGGGGGCGTTTCTACGAGCAGTACTTC. This sequence encodes CAWSHRTGGRFYEQYF.

This clonotype was seen at least ten times. J is TRBJ2-7 and V is TRBV20-1, with 8 bases identical to TRBD1. This CDR3 comprises 15 residues. With 2 bases clipped from V and 4 bases from J, the junction kept 10 bases outside the gene matches. The germline CDR1 and CDR2 sequences are DFQATT and SNEGSKA (reference sequence). The CDR3 coding sequence is TGCAGTGCTAGACGGACAGGGAGAAGAGGATACGAGCAGTACTTC. Its protein is CSARRTGRRGYEQYF.

The chain carries TRBV20-1 and TRBJ1-1; perhaps TRBD1 as D (6 bases). This CDR3 comprises 13 residues. The V gene's germline CDR1 is DFQATT and CDR2 SNEGSKA (reference sequence). Trimming cost V 7 bases and J 1 base, with 13 bases left between them. The CDR3 DNA reads as TGCAGTGGCGACGGACAGACGAACACTGAAGCTTTCTTT. Translation gives CSGDGQTNTEAFF.

There are a few counts of this clonotype. The V and J genes are TRBV24-1 and TRBJ2-3, with D unclear. This CDR3 is 15 amino acids long. Germline loops: CDR1 KGHDR, CDR2 SFDVKD. Trimming cost V 0 bases and J 1 base, with 7 bases left between them. CDR3 protein: CATSDLLGGTDTQYF. The CDR3, as DNA: TGTGCCACCAGTGATTTGCTTGGGGGCACAGATACGCAGTATTTT.

V is TRBV13 and J is TRBJ1-1, with 7 bases identical to TRBD1. After removal of 11 bases from V and 2 bases from J, the junction contained 8 bases not matched to a gene. The CDR3 length is 13 residues. Germline CDR1 reads PRHDT; CDR2 reads FYEKMQ (reference sequence). Written as DNA, the CDR3 is TGTGCCGTACGACAGGGAACCAACACTGAAGCTTTCTTT. The encoded protein is CAVRQGTNTEAFF.

The chain combines TRBV6-5 with TRBJ2-3; 7 bases match TRBD2. V lost 6 bases, J lost 5 bases, and 8 bases stayed unmatched. Per germline, CDR1 MNHEY and CDR2 SVGAGI. CDR3 length equals 14 residues. CDR3 DNA: TGTGCCAGCAGGGCCAGCGGGGCGGTAGATACGCAGTATTTT. This gives the protein CASRASGAVDTQYF.

Comments on this clonotype: One base away lies a much larger clone, so this may be a sequencing read error. This sequence joins TRBV7-3 and TRBJ2-7; 7 bases are a match to TRBD2. The length of the CDR3 is 13 residues. The germline V gene has CDR1 SGHTA and CDR2 FQGTGA. This CDR3 reads CTSSLGLGDEQYF. The CDR3 DNA reads TGTACCAGCAGCTTAGGACTAGGAGACGAGCAGTACTTC.

There are a few counts of this clonotype. CDR3 sequence reads: CATRVPEDEKLFF. CDR3 nucleotides: TGTGCCACCAGGGTCCCCGAGGATGAAAAACTGTTTTTT. The chain combines TRBV15 with TRBJ1-4, with D unclear. CDR1 is LNHNV and CDR2 is YYDKDF in the germline V gene (reference sequence). This CDR3 has 13 residues. V dropped 6 bases and J dropped 6 bases, with 11 bases sitting between them. The whole variable domain, filled in from reference TRBV15 and TRBJ1-4, reads DAMVIQNPRYQVTQFGKPVTLSCSQTLNHNVMYWYQQKSSQAPKLLFHYYDKDFNNEADTPDNFQSRRPNTSFCFLDIRSPGLGDTAMYLCATRVPEDEKLFFGSGTQLSVL.

This clonotype occurred a few times. The chain has TRBV12-3 or TRBV12-4 and TRBJ1-1, with D possibly TRBD1 on 5 matching bases. Trimming stripped 7 bases from V and 4 bases from J, with 13 bases between. This CDR3 region has 13 residues. The CDR3, as DNA: TGTGCCAGCAACCCGGGGGTGAGCACTGAAGCTTTCTTT. It yields the protein CASNPGVSTEAFF.

This clonotype was observed a few times. The chain combines TRBV6-5 with TRBJ2-5; D is uncertain. Looked up from germline, CDR1 is MNHEY and CDR2 is SVGAGI. V was trimmed by 5 bases and J by 1 base, leaving 11 bases between them. CDR3 length equals 14 residues. The CDR3 bases are TGTGCCAGCAGTCCCGACGGGCCCCAAGAGACCCAGTACTTC. This sequence encodes CASSPDGPQETQYF.

There are many counts of this clonotype. The chain employs TRBV4-3 and TRBJ1-2; no clear D. The CDR3 totals 16 residues. Germline assignment: CDR1 LGHNA and CDR2 YSLEER. V lost 0 bases and J lost 2, with 13 bases in between. The CDR3 protein is CASSQDHVGLNYGYTF. For the CDR3, the DNA is TGCGCCAGCAGCCAAGATCATGTTGGATTAAACTATGGCTACACCTTC.